The next 20 T cell receptor beta chains were all read from a single sample in a study of OX40 agonist ivuxolimab in advanced cancers. Profiled with immunoSEQ multiplex PCR; TCRdb holds only in-frame clones, not every one. The data hold 68,000 or so clones, with nearly 85% observed a single time. The sequences come from CD4+ or CD8+ T cells sorted from blood, collected in a trial of the OX40 agonist ivuxolimab. All receptors come from an adult with an advanced solid tumor such as melanoma, head and neck, liver or kidney cancer.

The V call is TRBV30, the J call TRBJ2-5; the D gene is possibly TRBD1 (6 bases). The closer fit of TRBJ2-7 to the DNA end suggests the J call may be wrong. Germline V gene sequence: CDR1 GTSNPN, CDR2 SVGIG (reference sequence). The CDR3 loop spans 13 amino acids. In DNA, the CDR3 is TGTGCCTGGACCCATGGGCAGGGGACCGAGCAGTACTTC. Residues: CAWTHGQGTEQYF.

The V and J genes are TRBV7-8 and TRBJ2-2; 9 bases are a match to TRBD1. Germline V gives CDR1 SGHVS, CDR2 FQNEAQ. The CDR3 runs to 16 residues. V was clipped by 5 bases and J by 0 bases; unmatched bases: 4. The CDR3 here is CASSQTGGANTGELFF. CDR3 DNA: TGTGCCAGCAGCCAAACAGGGGGCGCGAACACCGGGGAGCTGTTTTTT.

The gene calls are TRBV27 and TRBJ2-1; no firm D call. Trimming stripped 1 base from V and 5 bases from J, with 15 bases between. The CDR3 has 16 residues. Germline loops: CDR1 MNHEY, CDR2 SMNVEV (reference sequence). The chain's CDR3 is CASSLYSAEKDNEQFF. The CDR3 DNA reads TGTGCCAGCAGTTTATACTCCGCAGAGAAAGACAATGAGCAGTTCTTC.

This clone showed up just once. The CDR3 loop is CAIKDRANVLTF. In nucleotides, the CDR3 is TGTGCCATCAAAGATCGGGCCAACGTCCTGACTTTC. The rearrangement links TRBV10-3 to TRBJ2-6; D call uncertain. Germline-derived CDR1 and CDR2 are ENHRY and SYGVKD. The CDR3 length is 12 residues. V was pared by 7 bases and J by 5 bases, with 6 bases between.

V and J are TRBV28 and TRBJ2-5; 12 positions match TRBD1. The CDR3 length is 15 residues. J lost 11 bases, V lost 11 bases, and 18 bases had no gene match. Per germline, CDR1 MDHEN and CDR2 SYDVKM. CDR3 protein: CASLGEGQGAREQYF. The CDR3 DNA reads as TGTGCCTCCTTGGGTGAGGGACAGGGGGCGAGGGAGCAGTACTTC.

This sequence joins TRBV10-2 and TRBJ2-2; TRBD1 agrees at 7 bases. CDR1 WSHSY and CDR2 SAAADI come from the germline V gene. The CDR3 length is 16 residues. V dropped 1 base and J dropped 2; count of bases not matched to a gene: 4. CDR3 residues: CASSEWGTANTGELFF. The CDR3 coding sequence is TGCGCCAGCAGTGAGTGGGGGACAGCAAACACCGGGGAGCTGTTTTTT.

The chain joins TRBV11-3 to TRBJ1-2; D gene unclear. Trimming removed 1 base from V and 10 bases from J, with 13 bases in between. The CDR3 spans 13 residues. Germline values: CDR1 SGHNT, CDR2 YENEEA. The DNA of the CDR3 is TGTGCCAGCAGCTTAGGACGGTCCCCTGACTACACCTTC. It is translated as CASSLGRSPDYTF. Looking up the rest from reference TRBV11-3 and TRBJ1-2 gives the full variable domain: EAGVVQSPRYKIIEKKQPVAFWCNPISGHNTLYWYLQNLGQGPELLIRYENEEAVDDSQLPKDRFSAERLKGVDSTLKIQPAELGDSAVYLCASSLGRSPDYTFGSGTRLTVV.

This rearrangement joins TRBV7-9 to TRBJ2-7; TRBD2 is a possible D gene (8 bases). The germline V gene has CDR1 SEHNR and CDR2 FQNEAQ (reference sequence). This CDR3 has 17 amino acids. V shed 1 base and J shed 5 bases, with 21 bases lying between them. The CDR3 loop is CASSLGGGAGGRDEQYV. The CDR3 DNA is TGTGCCAGCAGCTTAGGAGGGGGCGCGGGAGGCCGGGACGAGCAGTACGTC.

The chain links TRBV23-1 to TRBJ2-4, with a tentative D call TRBD1 (5 bases). TRBV23-1 is noted as an ORF with a role that remains uncertain. V gave up 2 bases and J gave up 0 bases, with 26 bases separating them. The CDR3 contains 21 residues. In DNA, the CDR3 is TGCGCCAGCAGTCAAGGGGCCCTAAGGGGTACTATTACTCTAGCCAAAAACATTCAGTACTTC. Translating it yields CASSQGALRGTITLAKNIQYF.

The V and J genes are TRBV5-6 and TRBJ2-2, with 10 bases aligning to TRBD2. The CDR3 is 18 residues long. CDR1 is SGHDT, CDR2 YYEEEE, per germline. With 4 bases clipped from V and 1 base from J, the junction kept 10 bases outside the gene matches. CDR3 nucleotide sequence: TGTGCCAGCAGCCGCCTAGGGCTAGCGGGAGAGAACACCGGGGAGCTGTTTTTT. As protein: CASSRLGLAGENTGELFF.

This clone has a handful of counts. The genes are TRBV7-2 and TRBJ2-1, with 11 nucleotides matching TRBD1. The CDR3 totals 17 residues. V was pared by 0 bases and J by 4 bases, with 5 bases of the junction left unmatched. Germline V gene lookup returns CDR1 SGHTA and CDR2 FQGNSA. CDR3 sequence: CASSLAGGTGGYNEQFF. The DNA for the CDR3 is TGTGCCAGCAGCTTAGCGGGGGGGACAGGGGGATACAATGAGCAGTTCTTC.

The chain links TRBV19 to TRBJ2-7; no definite D call. V dropped 6 bases and J dropped 2 bases, with 14 bases sitting between them. The CDR3 has 14 amino acids. The germline V gene has CDR1 LNHDA and CDR2 SQIVND (reference sequence). The CDR3: CASSENGPPYEQYF. In DNA form, the CDR3 reads TGTGCCAGTAGCGAGAACGGACCCCCCTACGAGCAGTACTTC.

The chain carries TRBV5-6 and TRBJ2-7; 9 positions match TRBD1. The germline V gene encodes CDR1 SGHDT and CDR2 YYEEEE. V was pared by 4 bases and J by 2 bases, with 13 bases of the junction left unmatched. This CDR3 region has 17 residues. CDR3 region: CASSRQLGTGLPYEQYV. The CDR3 bases are TGTGCCAGCAGCCGGCAGCTCGGGACAGGGCTTCCCTACGAGCAGTACGTC.

The chain joins TRBV19 to TRBJ2-7, with a weak D call TRBD2 (5 bases). The CDR3 is 15 residues long. The germline V gene has CDR1 LNHDA and CDR2 SQIVND (reference sequence). Between the trimmed V and J ends, which lost 2 bases and 0 bases, there was a span of 11 bases. The CDR3 DNA reads as TGTGCCAGTAGTATATCGCTAGCTGGCTCCTACGAGCAGTACTTC. Protein: CASSISLAGSYEQYF. The variable domain in full, with the rest retrieved from reference TRBV19 and TRBJ2-7, is DGGITQSPKYLFRKEGQNVTLSCEQNLNHDAMYWYRQDPGQGLRLIYYSQIVNDFQKGDIAEGYSVSREKKESFPLTVTSAQKNPTAFYLCASSISLAGSYEQYFGPGTRLTVT.

The V call is TRBV5-4, the J call TRBJ2-1; 8 nucleotides agree with TRBD2. V dropped 2 bases and J dropped 7; count of bases not matched to a gene: 5. The CDR3 loop spans 14 amino acids. The germline V gene has CDR1 SGHNT and CDR2 YYREEE (reference sequence). In nucleotides, the CDR3 is TGTGCCAGCAGCTTCCCGGGGGGGCCAAATGAGCAGTTCTTC. Translation gives CASSFPGGPNEQFF.

The CDR3 loop is CASSLAGRVYF. CDR3 DNA sequence: TGTGCCAGCAGCTTAGCGGGGCGAGTGTATTTT. The rearrangement joins TRBV5-8 to TRBJ2-3, with 7 bases matching TRBD2. V lost 2 bases to trimming and J lost 14 bases; unmatched junction nucleotides: 5. Looked up from germline, CDR1 is SGHTS and CDR2 is YDEGEE. This CDR3 spans 11 amino acids.

V and J are TRBV5-1 and TRBJ2-1, with D possibly matching TRBD1 (7 bases). Trimming removed 4 bases from V and 0 bases from J, with 11 bases in between. This CDR3 spans 15 amino acids. Germline V CDR1 and CDR2: SGHRS, YFSETQ. The CDR3 nucleotides read TGCGCCAGCAGCCTGCAGGGGGGCTCCTACAATGAGCAGTTCTTC. Translated, it gives CASSLQGGSYNEQFF.

The J gene is TRBJ1-2, the V gene TRBV10-3; 7 bases line up with TRBD1. CDR1 is ENHRY and CDR2 is SYGVKD in the germline V gene. The junction had 5 bases not matched to a gene; V was cut back by 3 bases and J by 4 bases. There are 14 residues in the CDR3. The CDR3 nucleotides are TGTGCCATCAGTGACCAGGGGGTAGGCTATGGCTACACCTTC. This gives the protein CAISDQGVGYGYTF.

The V and J genes are TRBV2 and TRBJ1-5; D not certain. Germline assignment: CDR1 SNHLY and CDR2 FYNNEI. The CDR3 has 13 amino acids. The V gene lost 8 bases and the J gene lost 2 bases, with 10 bases spanning the gap. As DNA, the CDR3 is TGTGCCAGCTTCGAAGATCGCAATCAGCCCCAGCATTTT. Translation gives CASFEDRNQPQHF.

The sample holds a few counts of this clone. The rearrangement links TRBV7-9 to TRBJ1-1; no firm D call. The V gene's germline CDR1 is SEHNR and CDR2 FQNEAQ (reference sequence). CDR3 length: 12 amino acids. V was clipped by 2 bases and J by 5 bases, with 6 bases between them. CDR3 bases: TGTGCCAGCAGCTTAATAGGGACTGAAGCTTTCTTT. Amino acids: CASSLIGTEAFF.